The clone carrying this T cell receptor (beta chain) appeared a single time. These data are taken from a study of blood T cell repertoires in COVID-19. Study-wide background: Collection of acute and convalescent COVID-19 samples took place in the United States, Italy and Spain. PBMCs, B-cell-depleted T cells, or T cells were the source of the cDNA or gDNA that made up the material.

Per the original data handling: For nucleated cells, counts were estimated from reference gene primer amplification. The data were produced by immunoSEQ multiplex PCR, yet TCRdb's version contains in-frame clones alone and is incomplete. V and J calls and clone size come straight from that table; D and trimming were deduced from the DNA. Seen here are about 100,000 clones, roughly 90% observed once, and the top ten hold roughly 7.3%. The V end was cut by 0 bases, the J end by 7 bases, with 12 bases between. This CDR3 spans 14 amino acids. CDR1 and CDR2 from the germline V gene are LNHDA and SQIVND (reference sequence).

Sequences were obtained from peripheral blood. The sequence was collected from a man aged 30-40 years in a cohort sampled during active COVID-19. The chain uses TRBV19 and TRBJ1-2; no definite D call. In DNA, the CDR3 is TGTGCCAGTAGTATAGATCGCGGGGTAACTGGCTACACCTTC. Residues: CASSIDRGVTGYTF.